The next 17 T cell receptor beta chains were all read from a single sample in a study of shared clonotypes between healthy human individuals. The assay was immunoSEQ multiplex PCR, and TCRdb's table has in-frame clones only and misses some. The data show hundreds of thousands of clones, 95% to 96% seen once. In the naive CD8 group, cells lacked CD45RO and were positively selected for CCR7, so terminally differentiated effector memory CD45RA+ cells were left out. Sequencing was carried out using naive CD8+ T cells sorted from blood. The source of these receptors is a woman aged 25 to 39 in good health.

The chain joins TRBV5-1 to TRBJ1-5, with TRBD1 as a possible D gene (5 bases). V lost 0 bases to trimming and J lost 1 base, with 8 bases between them. The CDR3 has 15 amino acids. Germline loops: CDR1 SGHRS, CDR2 YFSETQ. The CDR3 DNA sequence: TGCGCCAGCAGCTTGGGGCAGGGAAGCAATCAGCCCCAGCATTTT. Its protein is CASSLGQGSNQPQHF.

V is TRBV28 and J is TRBJ1-2, with D unclear. Between the trimmed V and J ends, which lost 8 bases and 4 bases, there was a span of 20 bases. The germline gives CDR1 MDHEN, CDR2 SYDVKM. This CDR3 spans 15 amino acids. In DNA form, the CDR3 reads TGTGCCAGCTCCTCCCCCCTCGAGGGCCCCTATGGCTACACCTTC. Amino acid sequence: CASSSPLEGPYGYTF.

The chain employs TRBV5-4 and TRBJ2-7; the D gene is possibly TRBD1 (7 bases). Germline CDR1 and CDR2: SGHNT and YYREEE (reference sequence). V shed 4 bases and J shed 7 bases, with 15 bases lying between them. This CDR3 region has 13 residues. CDR3 amino acids: CASSDWRGREQYF. Here the CDR3 DNA reads TGTGCCAGCAGCGACTGGAGGGGGCGAGAGCAGTACTTC.

The V gene is TRBV27, the J gene TRBJ2-1; 11 positions match TRBD2. The germline gives CDR1 MNHEY, CDR2 SMNVEV (reference sequence). The CDR3 sequence is 15 residues long. Unmatched junction bases numbered 10, after V lost 7 bases and J lost 8 bases. The CDR3 sequence is CASTPGLAEADEQFF. The CDR3 bases are TGTGCCAGCACTCCGGGACTAGCGGAGGCGGATGAGCAGTTCTTC.

V usage is TRBV7-3 and J usage is TRBJ2-5; TRBD2 might be the D (6 bases). The germline gives CDR1 SGHTA, CDR2 FQGTGA. With 4 bases removed from V and 11 bases from J, the gap between germline ends came to 14 bases. This CDR3 region has 12 residues. The CDR3 here is CASSSGTGEQYF. CDR3 bases: TGTGCCAGCAGCTCGGGGACGGGAGAGCAGTACTTC.

The rearrangement uses TRBV27 and TRBJ2-7, with D tentatively TRBD1 or TRBD2 (5 bases each). The CDR3 loop spans 14 amino acids. Germline V gene data show CDR1 as MNHEY and CDR2 as SMNVEV (reference sequence). Trimming removed 5 bases at V and 5 bases at J, with 16 bases between. The CDR3 nucleotides are TGTGCCAGCAGTACCGGGACGCCTCGGAACGAGCAGTACTTC. This translates into CASSTGTPRNEQYF.

The chain employs TRBV5-1 and TRBJ2-2, with 11 nucleotides matching TRBD2. The CDR3 runs 16 residues. After removal of 2 bases from V and 6 bases from J, the junction contained 6 bases not matched to a gene. Germline V lookup: CDR1 SGHRS, CDR2 YFSETQ. In nucleotides, the CDR3 is TGCGCCAGCAGCTTCACTAGCGGGGGAGGGCCCGGGGAGCTGTTTTTT. It encodes CASSFTSGGGPGELFF. The entire variable domain, with the rest obtained from reference TRBV5-1 and TRBJ2-2, is as follows: KAGVTQTPRYLIKTRGQQVTLSCSPISGHRSVSWYQQTPGQGLQFLFEYFSETQRNKGNFPGRFSGRQFSNSRSEMNVSTLELGDSALYLCASSFTSGGGPGELFFGEGSRLTVL.

J is TRBJ1-4 and V is TRBV6-1; 10 bases map to TRBD1. V was pared by 2 bases and J by 5 bases, with 2 bases of the junction left unmatched. Per the germline V gene, CDR1 is MNHNS and CDR2 is SASEGT. The CDR3 has 15 amino acids. The CDR3 DNA follows: TGTGCCAGCAGTGAATGGACAGGGGGAAATGAAAAACTGTTTTTT. Its protein is CASSEWTGGNEKLFF.

J is TRBJ2-5 and V is TRBV28; D possibly corresponds to TRBD1 (5 bases). The J call may be faulty, since TRBJ2-7 better matches the DNA end. Germline assignment: CDR1 MDHEN and CDR2 SYDVKM. The CDR3 is made up of 15 amino acids. In nucleotides, the CDR3 is TGTGCCAGCAGTCCCGTTCTGGACACGGCCTACGAGCAGTACTTC. As protein: CASSPVLDTAYEQYF.

The chain joins TRBV7-9 to TRBJ2-3; D not certain. Between the trimmed V and J ends, which lost 8 bases and 3 bases, there was a span of 6 bases. CDR3 length: 11 residues. Germline CDR1 SEHNR, CDR2 FQNEAQ (reference sequence). Here the CDR3 reads CASLETDTQYF. DNA for the CDR3: TGTGCCAGCCTGGAGACAGATACGCAGTATTTT. Supplemented by reference TRBV7-9 and TRBJ2-3, the full variable domain reads DTGVSQNPRHKITKRGQNVTFRCDPISEHNRLYWYRQTLGQGPEFLTYFQNEAQLEKSRLLSDRFSAERPKGSFSTLEIQRTEQGDSAMYLCASLETDTQYFGPGTRLTVL.

This chain joins TRBV27 and TRBJ2-2, with D maybe TRBD1 (6 bases). CDR1 MNHEY and CDR2 SMNVEV come from the germline V gene (reference sequence). The CDR3 length is 15 residues. Trimming took off 5 bases at V and 0 bases at J, with 10 bases between the two ends. CDR3 sequence reads: CASSPHRANTGELFF. CDR3 nucleotides: TGTGCCAGCAGTCCTCACAGGGCGAACACCGGGGAGCTGTTTTTT.

This clone was recorded once. The genes are TRBV7-6 and TRBJ2-1, with no clear D. The ends were cut back, 2 bases at V and 0 bases at J, with 11 bases in the middle. The CDR3 contains 16 residues. The germline V gene has CDR1 SGHVS and CDR2 FNYEAQ. The CDR3 loop reads CASSLWSDRSYNEQFF. The DNA of the CDR3 is TGTGCCAGCAGCTTATGGTCAGACCGCTCCTACAATGAGCAGTTCTTC.

This clone was counted a few times. The V call is TRBV11-2, the J call TRBJ1-5, with D unresolved. In germline, CDR1 is SGHAT, CDR2 FQNNGV. CDR3 length equals 14 residues. Between the trimmed V and J ends, which lost 5 bases and 7 bases, there was a span of 15 bases. As DNA, the CDR3 is TGTGCCAGCAGCCCCGGGCCCGACGGGCAGCCCCAGCATTTT. Amino acid sequence: CASSPGPDGQPQHF.

About this clone itself: The same CDR3 is also encoded by other DNA sequences in this sample. The gene calls are TRBV27 and TRBJ2-7; D is undetermined. Trimming removed 3 bases from V and 0 bases from J, with 6 bases in between. Looked up from germline, CDR1 is MNHEY and CDR2 is SMNVEV (reference sequence). This CDR3 has 13 amino acids. CDR3 residues: CASSLSYSYEQYF. DNA for the CDR3: TGTGCCAGCAGTTTGTCCTACTCCTACGAGCAGTACTTC.

The J gene is TRBJ2-2, the V gene TRBV7-9; D is possibly TRBD1 or TRBD2 (5 bases each). The CDR3 runs 16 residues. Germline assignment: CDR1 SEHNR and CDR2 FQNEAQ (reference sequence). V was shortened by 0 bases and J by 7 bases, with 15 bases between the two germline ends. For the CDR3, the DNA is TGTGCCAGCAGCTTAGCCAGGCAGGGTCGGGACGGGGAGCTGTTTTTT. Translated: CASSLARQGRDGELFF.

The J gene is TRBJ2-7, the V gene TRBV2; 11 bases are a match to TRBD1. The CDR3 loop spans 19 amino acids. Germline V gives CDR1 SNHLY, CDR2 FYNNEI. V shed 3 bases and J 5 bases; nucleotides not matched to a gene: 18. The CDR3 DNA is TGTGCCAGCAGTGATCCGGGACAGGGGGGCGGAGGATCGTTGGACGAGCAGTACTTC. It yields the protein CASSDPGQGGGGSLDEQYF.

This chain connects TRBV27 to TRBJ2-7; a weak D match, TRBD1 (6 bases). V shed 4 bases and J shed 7 bases, with 14 bases lying between them. CDR1 is MNHEY, CDR2 SMNVEV, per germline (reference sequence). This CDR3 contains 13 residues. The CDR3 spells CASSSITGREQYF. Here the CDR3 DNA reads TGTGCCAGCAGTTCAATTACAGGGAGAGAGCAGTACTTC.